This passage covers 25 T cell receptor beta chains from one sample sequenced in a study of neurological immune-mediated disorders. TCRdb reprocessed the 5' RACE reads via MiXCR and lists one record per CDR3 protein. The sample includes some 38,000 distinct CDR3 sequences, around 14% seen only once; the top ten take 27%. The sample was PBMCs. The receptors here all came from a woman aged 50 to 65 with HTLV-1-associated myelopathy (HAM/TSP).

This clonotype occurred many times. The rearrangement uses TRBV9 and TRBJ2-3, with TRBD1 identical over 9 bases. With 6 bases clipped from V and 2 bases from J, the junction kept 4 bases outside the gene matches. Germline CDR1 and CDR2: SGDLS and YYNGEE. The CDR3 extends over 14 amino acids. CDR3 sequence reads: CASTRTGDTDTQYF. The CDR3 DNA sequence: TGTGCCAGCACCCGGACAGGGGACACAGATACGCAGTATTTT.

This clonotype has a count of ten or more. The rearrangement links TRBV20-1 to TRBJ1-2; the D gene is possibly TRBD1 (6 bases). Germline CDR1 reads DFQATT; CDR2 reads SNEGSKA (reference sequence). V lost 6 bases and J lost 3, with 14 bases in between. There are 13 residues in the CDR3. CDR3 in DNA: TGCAGTGCCGAGCGGCCAGGGGACTATGGCTACACCTTC. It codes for CSAERPGDYGYTF.

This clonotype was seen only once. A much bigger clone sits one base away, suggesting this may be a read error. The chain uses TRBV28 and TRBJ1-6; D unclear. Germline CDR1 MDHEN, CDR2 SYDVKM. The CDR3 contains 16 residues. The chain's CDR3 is CASTETRGRSWSPRHF. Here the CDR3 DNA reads TGTGCCAGCACCGAAACCCGCGGGAGATCTTGGTCACCCCGCCACTTT.

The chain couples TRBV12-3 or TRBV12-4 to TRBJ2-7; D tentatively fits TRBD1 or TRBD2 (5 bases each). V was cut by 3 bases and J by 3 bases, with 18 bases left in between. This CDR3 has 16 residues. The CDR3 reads CASSFSGTAGNYEQYF. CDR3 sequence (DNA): TGTGCCAGCAGTTTTTCCGGGACGGCAGGGAACTACGAGCAGTACTTC.

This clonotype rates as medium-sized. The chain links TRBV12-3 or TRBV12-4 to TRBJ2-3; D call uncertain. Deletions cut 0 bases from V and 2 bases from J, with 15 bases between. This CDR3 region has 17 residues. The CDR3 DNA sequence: TGTGCCAGCAGTTTAGCCGGCGGCAGGAGACTCACAGATACGCAGTATTTT. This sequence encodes CASSLAGGRRLTDTQYF.

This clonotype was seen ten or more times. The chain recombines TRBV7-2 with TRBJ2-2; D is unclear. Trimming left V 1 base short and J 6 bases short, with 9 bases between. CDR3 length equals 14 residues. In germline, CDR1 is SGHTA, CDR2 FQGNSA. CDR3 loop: CASSLDYIAGELFF. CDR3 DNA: TGTGCCAGCAGCTTAGACTATATTGCCGGGGAGCTGTTTTTT.

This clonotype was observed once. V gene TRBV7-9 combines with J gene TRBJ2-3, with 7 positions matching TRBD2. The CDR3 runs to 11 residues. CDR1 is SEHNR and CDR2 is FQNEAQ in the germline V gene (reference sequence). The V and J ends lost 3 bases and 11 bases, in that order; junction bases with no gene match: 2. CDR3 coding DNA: TGTGCCAGCAGCTTTGGCGGGGGGCAGTATTTT. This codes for CASSFGGGQYF. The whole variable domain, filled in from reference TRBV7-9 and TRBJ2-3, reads DTGVSQNPRHKITKRGQNVTFRCDPISEHNRLYWYRQTLGQGPEFLTYFQNEAQLEKSRLLSDRFSAERPKGSFSTLEIQRTEQGDSAMYLCASSFGGGQYFGPGTRLTVL.

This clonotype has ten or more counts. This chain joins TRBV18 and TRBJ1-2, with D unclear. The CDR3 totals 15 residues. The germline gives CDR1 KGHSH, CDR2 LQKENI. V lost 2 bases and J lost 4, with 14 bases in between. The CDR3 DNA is TGTGCCAGCTCACCAGCGTCCGGGGAAAGCTATGGCTACACCTTC. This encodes CASSPASGESYGYTF.

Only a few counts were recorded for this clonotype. The CDR3 loop is CASSVAASGDQETQYF. CDR3 bases: TGTGCCAGCAGCGTAGCGGCTAGCGGGGACCAAGAGACCCAGTACTTC. The chain links TRBV9 to TRBJ2-5, with 9 positions matching TRBD2. Per germline, CDR1 SGDLS and CDR2 YYNGEE. The CDR3 consists of 16 residues. V gave up 0 bases and J gave up 0 bases; unmatched junction bases: 3.

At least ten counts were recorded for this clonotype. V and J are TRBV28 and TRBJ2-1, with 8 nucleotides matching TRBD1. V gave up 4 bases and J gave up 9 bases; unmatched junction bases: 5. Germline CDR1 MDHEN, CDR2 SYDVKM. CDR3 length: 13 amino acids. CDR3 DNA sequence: TGTGCCAGCAGTTCAGGGGGCCCAGGTGAGCAGTTCTTC. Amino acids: CASSSGGPGEQFF.

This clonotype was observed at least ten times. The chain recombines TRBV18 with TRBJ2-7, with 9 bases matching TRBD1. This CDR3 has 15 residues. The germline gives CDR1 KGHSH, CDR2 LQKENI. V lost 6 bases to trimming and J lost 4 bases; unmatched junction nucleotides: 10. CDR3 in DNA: TGTGCCAGCTCGCCCGGGACAGGGAGTGGTTACGAGCAGTACTTC. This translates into CASSPGTGSGYEQYF.

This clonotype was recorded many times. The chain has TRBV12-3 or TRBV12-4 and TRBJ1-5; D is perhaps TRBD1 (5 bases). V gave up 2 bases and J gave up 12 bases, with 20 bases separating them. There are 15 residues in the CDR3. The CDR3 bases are TGTGCCAGCAGTTTAAGCGGAACCGGGACGGAGCTCCAGCATTTT. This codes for CASSLSGTGTELQHF.

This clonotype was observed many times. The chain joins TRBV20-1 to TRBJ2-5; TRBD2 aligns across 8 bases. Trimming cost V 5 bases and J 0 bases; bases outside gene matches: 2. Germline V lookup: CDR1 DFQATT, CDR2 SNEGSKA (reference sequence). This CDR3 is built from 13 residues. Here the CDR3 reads CSAPRGDQETQYF. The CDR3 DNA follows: TGCAGTGCTCCGCGGGGGGACCAAGAGACCCAGTACTTC.

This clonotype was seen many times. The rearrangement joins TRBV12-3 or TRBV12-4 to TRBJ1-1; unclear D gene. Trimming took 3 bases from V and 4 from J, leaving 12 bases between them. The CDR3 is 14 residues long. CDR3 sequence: CASSFQGGSTEAFF. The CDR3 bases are TGTGCCAGCAGTTTTCAAGGAGGGAGCACTGAAGCTTTCTTT.

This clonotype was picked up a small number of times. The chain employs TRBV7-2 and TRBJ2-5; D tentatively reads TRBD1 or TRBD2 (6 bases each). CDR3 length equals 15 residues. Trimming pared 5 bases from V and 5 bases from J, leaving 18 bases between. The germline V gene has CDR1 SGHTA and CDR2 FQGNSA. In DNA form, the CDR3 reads TGTGCCAGCAGCCCTAGGGGGGCTAGTAGGGAGACCCAGTACTTC. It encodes CASSPRGASRETQYF.

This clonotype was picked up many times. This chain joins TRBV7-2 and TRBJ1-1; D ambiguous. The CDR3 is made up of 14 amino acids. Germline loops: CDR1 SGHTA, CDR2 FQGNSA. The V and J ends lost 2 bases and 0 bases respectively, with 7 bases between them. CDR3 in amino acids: CASSLNLLNTEAFF. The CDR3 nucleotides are TGTGCCAGCAGCTTAAACCTTTTGAACACTGAAGCTTTCTTT.

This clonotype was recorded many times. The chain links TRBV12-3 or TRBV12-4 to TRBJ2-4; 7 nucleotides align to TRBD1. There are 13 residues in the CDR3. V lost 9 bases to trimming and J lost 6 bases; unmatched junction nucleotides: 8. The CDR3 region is CASTGEARNIQYF. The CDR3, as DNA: TGTGCCAGTACAGGGGAAGCGAGAAACATTCAGTACTTC.

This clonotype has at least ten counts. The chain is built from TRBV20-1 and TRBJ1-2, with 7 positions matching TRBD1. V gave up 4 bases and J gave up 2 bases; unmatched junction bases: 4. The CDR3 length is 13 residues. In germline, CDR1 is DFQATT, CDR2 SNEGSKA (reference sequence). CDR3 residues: CSATDRANYGYTF. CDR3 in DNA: TGCAGTGCTACCGACAGGGCGAACTATGGCTACACCTTC.

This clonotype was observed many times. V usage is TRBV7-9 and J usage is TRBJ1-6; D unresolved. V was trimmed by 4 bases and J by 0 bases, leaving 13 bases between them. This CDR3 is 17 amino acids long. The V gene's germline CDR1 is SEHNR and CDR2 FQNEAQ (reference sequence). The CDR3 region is CASSSRGPSSYNSPLHF. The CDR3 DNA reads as TGTGCCAGCAGCTCCCGAGGGCCGAGCTCCTATAATTCACCCCTCCACTTT.

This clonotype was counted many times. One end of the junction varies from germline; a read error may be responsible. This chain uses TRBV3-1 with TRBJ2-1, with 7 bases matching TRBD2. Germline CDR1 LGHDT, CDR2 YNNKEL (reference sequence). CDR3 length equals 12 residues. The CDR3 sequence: CASSQGMGGSAF. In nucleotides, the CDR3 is TGTGCCAGCAGCCAAGGAATGGGGGGGTCGGCCTTC.

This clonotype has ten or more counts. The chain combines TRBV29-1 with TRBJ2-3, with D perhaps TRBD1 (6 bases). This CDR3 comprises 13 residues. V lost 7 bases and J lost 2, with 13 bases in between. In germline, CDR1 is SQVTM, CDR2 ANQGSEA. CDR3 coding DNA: TGCAGCGCCCGACAGGACCCCACAGATACGCAGTATTTT. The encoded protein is CSARQDPTDTQYF.

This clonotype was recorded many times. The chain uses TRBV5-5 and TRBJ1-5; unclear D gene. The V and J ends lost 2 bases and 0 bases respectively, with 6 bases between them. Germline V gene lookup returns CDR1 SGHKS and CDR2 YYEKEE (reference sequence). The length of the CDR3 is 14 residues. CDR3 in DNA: TGTGCCAGCAGCTTCCAATATAGCAATCAGCCCCAGCATTTT. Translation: CASSFQYSNQPQHF.

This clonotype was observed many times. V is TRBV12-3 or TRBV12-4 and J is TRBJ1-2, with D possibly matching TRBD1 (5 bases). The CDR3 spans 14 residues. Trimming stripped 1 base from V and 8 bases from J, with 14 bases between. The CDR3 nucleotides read TGTGCCAGCAGTTTAGACCCGGGACGAAGCGGCTACACCTTC. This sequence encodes CASSLDPGRSGYTF.

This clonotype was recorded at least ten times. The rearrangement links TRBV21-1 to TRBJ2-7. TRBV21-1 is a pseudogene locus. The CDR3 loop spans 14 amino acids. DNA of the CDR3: TGTGCCAGCAGCAAAGAAGACGGAACCTACGAGCAGTACGTC. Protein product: CASSKEDGTYEQYV.

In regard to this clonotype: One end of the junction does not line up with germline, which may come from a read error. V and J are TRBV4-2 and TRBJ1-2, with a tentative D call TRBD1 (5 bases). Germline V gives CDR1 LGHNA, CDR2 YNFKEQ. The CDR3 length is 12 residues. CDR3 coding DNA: TGTGTCAGTAGCCAAAACAGGAATGGCTGCACCTTC. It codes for CVSSQNRNGCTF.